Sequencing of this T cell receptor beta chain was carried out in a study of control samples from healthy donors and cancer patients (dated by TCRdb to 2019 to 2021). This clone has just one count. Its cognate antigen has yet to be identified. Qualities for individual bases were not recorded, and no much larger clone is one base off. Counted from cysteine to phenylalanine, this CDR3 has 14 amino acids. The kept DNA is CDR3 alone, 42 bases in frame from the first base. At the junction V is shortened by 5 bases and J by 4 bases, with 11 bases in between. The germline V gene provides CDR1 SGHVS and CDR2 FQNEAQ. The library came from the immunoSEQ multiplex PCR assay. TCRdb re-hosts the immuneACCESS table, in-frame sequences only. Its copies lack some clones; in the studies checked, an unresolved V gene accounts for under half of them, and the cause for the rest is not known. Here the sample has around 200,000 clones; 85% to 95% occur a single time. The biggest ten clones account for about 1.6% of the sample.

The sequence was collected from a man aged 18 to 30 in good health. This receptor chain uses TRBV7-8 and TRBJ1-4; no D gene call is confident. Sequenced sample: blood. The CDR3 region: CASSRTGNNEKLFF. The DNA sequence is given as TGTGCCAGCAGCCGAACCGGGAATAATGAAAAACTGTTTTTT.